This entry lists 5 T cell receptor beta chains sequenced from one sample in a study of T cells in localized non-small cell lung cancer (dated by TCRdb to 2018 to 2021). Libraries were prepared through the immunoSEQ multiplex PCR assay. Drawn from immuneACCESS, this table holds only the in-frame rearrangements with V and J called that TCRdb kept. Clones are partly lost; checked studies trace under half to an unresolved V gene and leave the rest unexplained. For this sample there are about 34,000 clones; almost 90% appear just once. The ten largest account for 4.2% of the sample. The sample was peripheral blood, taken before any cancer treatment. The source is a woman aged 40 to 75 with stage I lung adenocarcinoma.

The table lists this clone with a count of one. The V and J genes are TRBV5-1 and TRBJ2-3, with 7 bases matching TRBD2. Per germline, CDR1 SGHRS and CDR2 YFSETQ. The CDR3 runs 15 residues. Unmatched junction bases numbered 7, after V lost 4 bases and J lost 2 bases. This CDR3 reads CASSVTSALTDTQYF. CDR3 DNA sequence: TGCGCCAGCAGCGTCACTAGCGCCCTCACAGATACGCAGTATTTT.

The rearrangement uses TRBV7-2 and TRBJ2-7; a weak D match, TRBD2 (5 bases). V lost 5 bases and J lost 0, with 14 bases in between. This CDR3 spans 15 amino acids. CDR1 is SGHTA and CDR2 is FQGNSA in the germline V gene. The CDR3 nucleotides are TGTGCCAGCAGCGCATCACCGGGATCCTCCTACGAGCAGTACTTC. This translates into CASSASPGSSYEQYF.

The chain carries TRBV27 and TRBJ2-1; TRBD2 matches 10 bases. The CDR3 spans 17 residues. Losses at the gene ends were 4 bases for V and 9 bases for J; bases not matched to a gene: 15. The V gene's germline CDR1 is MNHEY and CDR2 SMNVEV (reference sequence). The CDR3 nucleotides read TGTGCCAGCAGTTCGGGACTAGCGCCGAGGGGGGGGGCTGAGCAGTTCTTC. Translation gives CASSSGLAPRGGAEQFF.

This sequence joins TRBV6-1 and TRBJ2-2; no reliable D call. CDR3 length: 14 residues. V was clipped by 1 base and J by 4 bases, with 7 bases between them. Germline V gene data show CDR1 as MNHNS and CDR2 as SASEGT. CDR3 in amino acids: CASSEDWVTGELFF. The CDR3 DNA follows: TGTGCCAGCAGTGAAGACTGGGTCACCGGGGAGCTGTTTTTT.

The CDR3 here is CASTSARTGGLEETQYF. The CDR3 DNA reads as TGTGCCAGCACCTCGGCCCGGACAGGGGGTTTAGAAGAGACCCAGTACTTC. The chain joins TRBV19 to TRBJ2-5; 10 bases align to TRBD1. Losses at the gene ends were 9 bases for V and 3 bases for J; bases not matched to a gene: 16. The CDR3 is 17 amino acids. From germline, CDR1 is LNHDA and CDR2 SQIVND (reference sequence).